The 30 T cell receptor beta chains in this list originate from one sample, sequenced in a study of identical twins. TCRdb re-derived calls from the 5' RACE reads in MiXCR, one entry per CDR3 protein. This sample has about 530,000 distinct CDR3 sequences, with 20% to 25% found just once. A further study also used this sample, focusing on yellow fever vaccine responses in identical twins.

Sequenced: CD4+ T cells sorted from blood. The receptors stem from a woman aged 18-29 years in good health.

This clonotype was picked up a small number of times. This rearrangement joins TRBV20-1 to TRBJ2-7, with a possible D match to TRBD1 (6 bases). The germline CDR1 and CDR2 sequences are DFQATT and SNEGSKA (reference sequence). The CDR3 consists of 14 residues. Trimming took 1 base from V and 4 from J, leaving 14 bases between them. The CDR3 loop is CSARVPDRLYEQYF. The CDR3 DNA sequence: TGCAGTGCTAGAGTTCCAGACAGGCTATACGAGCAGTACTTC.

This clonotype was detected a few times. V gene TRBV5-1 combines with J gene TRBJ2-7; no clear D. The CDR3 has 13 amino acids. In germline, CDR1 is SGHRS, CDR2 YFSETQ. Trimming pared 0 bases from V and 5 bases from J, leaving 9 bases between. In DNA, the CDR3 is TGCGCCAGCAGCTTGGTCAGGTGGGACGAGCAGTACGTC. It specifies CASSLVRWDEQYV.

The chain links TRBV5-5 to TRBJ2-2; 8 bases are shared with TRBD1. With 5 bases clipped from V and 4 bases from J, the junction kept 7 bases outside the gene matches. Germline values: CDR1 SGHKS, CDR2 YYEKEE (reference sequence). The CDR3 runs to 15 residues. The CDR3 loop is CASSFDRGRTGELFF. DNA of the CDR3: TGTGCCAGCAGTTTCGACAGGGGTCGCACCGGGGAGCTGTTTTTT.

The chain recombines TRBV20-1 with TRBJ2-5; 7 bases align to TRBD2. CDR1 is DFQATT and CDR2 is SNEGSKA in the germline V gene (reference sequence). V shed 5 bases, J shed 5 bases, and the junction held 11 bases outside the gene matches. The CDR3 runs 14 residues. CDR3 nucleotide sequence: TGCAGTGCTCAAGCGGGGAGGGTTGGTGAGACCCAGTACTTC. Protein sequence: CSAQAGRVGETQYF.

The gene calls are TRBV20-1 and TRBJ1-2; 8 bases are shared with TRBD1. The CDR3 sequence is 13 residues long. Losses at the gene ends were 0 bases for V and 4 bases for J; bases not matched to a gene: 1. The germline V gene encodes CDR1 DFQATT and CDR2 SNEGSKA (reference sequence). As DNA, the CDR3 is TGCAGTGCTAGAGACGACAGGGGCTATGGCTACACCTTC. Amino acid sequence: CSARDDRGYGYTF.

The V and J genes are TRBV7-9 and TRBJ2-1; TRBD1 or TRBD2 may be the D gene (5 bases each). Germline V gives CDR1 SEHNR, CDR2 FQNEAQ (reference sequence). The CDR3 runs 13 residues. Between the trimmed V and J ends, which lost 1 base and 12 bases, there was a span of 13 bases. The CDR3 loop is CASSLGDASTQFF. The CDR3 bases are TGTGCCAGCAGCTTAGGGGACGCCTCGACGCAGTTCTTC. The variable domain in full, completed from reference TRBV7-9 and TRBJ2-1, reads DTGVSQNPRHKITKRGQNVTFRCDPISEHNRLYWYRQTLGQGPEFLTYFQNEAQLEKSRLLSDRFSAERPKGSFSTLEIQRTEQGDSAMYLCASSLGDASTQFFGPGTRLTVL.

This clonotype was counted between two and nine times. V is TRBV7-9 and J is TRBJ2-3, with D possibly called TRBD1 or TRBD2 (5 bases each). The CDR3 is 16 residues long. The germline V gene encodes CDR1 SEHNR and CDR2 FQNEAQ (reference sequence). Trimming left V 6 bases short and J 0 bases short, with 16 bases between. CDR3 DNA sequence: TGTGCCAGCAGTCATACCGGGACCGCGAGCACAGATACGCAGTATTTT. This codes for CASSHTGTASTDTQYF.

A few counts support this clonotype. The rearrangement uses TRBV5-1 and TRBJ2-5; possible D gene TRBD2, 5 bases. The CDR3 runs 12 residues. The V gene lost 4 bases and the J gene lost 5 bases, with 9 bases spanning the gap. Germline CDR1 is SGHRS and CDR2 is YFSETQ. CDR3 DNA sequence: TGCGCCAGCAGCCAGAGAGGGGAGACCCAGTACTTC. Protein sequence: CASSQRGETQYF. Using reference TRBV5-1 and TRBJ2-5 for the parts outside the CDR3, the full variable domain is KAGVTQTPRYLIKTRGQQVTLSCSPISGHRSVSWYQQTPGQGLQFLFEYFSETQRNKGNFPGRFSGRQFSNSRSEMNVSTLELGDSALYLCASSQRGETQYFGPGTRLLVL.

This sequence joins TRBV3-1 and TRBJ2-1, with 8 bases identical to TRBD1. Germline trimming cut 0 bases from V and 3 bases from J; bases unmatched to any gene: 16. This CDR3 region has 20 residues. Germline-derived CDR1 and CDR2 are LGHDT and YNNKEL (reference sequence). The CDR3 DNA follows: TGTGCCAGCAGCCAAGATTGGACGGGACAGGTGGGTTTCGGCTACAATGAGCAGTTCTTC. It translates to CASSQDWTGQVGFGYNEQFF.

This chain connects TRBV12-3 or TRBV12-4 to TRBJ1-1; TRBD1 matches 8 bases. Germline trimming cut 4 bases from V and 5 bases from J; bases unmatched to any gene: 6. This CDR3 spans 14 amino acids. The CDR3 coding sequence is TGTGCCAGCAGTTGGGGAGACAGGGGAACTGAAGCTTTCTTT. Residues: CASSWGDRGTEAFF.

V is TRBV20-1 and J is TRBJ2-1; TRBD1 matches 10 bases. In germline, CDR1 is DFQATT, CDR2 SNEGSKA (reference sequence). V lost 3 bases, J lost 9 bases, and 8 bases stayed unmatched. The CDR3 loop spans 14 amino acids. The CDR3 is CSASRQGALGEQFF. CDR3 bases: TGCAGTGCTAGCCGACAGGGGGCGTTGGGTGAGCAGTTCTTC.

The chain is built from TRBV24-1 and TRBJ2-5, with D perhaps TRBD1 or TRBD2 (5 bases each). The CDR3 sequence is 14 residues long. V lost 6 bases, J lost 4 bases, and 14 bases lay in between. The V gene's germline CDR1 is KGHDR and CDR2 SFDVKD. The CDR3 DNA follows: TGTGCCACCAGTAAAGGGACCACCAGAGAGACCCAGTACTTC. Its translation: CATSKGTTRETQYF.

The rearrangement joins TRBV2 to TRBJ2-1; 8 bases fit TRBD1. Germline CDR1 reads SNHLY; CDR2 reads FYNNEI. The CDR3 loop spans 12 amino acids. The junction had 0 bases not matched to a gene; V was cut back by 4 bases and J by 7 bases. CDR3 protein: CASSGTGNEQFF. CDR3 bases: TGTGCCAGCAGTGGGACAGGGAATGAGCAGTTCTTC.

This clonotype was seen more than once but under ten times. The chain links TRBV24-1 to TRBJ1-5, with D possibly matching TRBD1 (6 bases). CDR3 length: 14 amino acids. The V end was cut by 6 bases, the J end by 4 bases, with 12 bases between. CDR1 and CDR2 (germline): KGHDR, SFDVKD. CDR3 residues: CATSSTGSNQPQHF. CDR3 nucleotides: TGTGCCACCAGTTCTACAGGGTCGAATCAGCCCCAGCATTTT.

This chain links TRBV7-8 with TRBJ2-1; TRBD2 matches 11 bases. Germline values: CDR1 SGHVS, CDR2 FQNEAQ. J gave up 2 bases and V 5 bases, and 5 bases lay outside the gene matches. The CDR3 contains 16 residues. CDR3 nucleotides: TGTGCCAGCAGCCTCCTAGCGGGAGGCACCTACAATGAGCAGTTCTTC. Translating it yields CASSLLAGGTYNEQFF. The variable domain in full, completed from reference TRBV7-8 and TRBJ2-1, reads GAGVSQSPRYKVAKRGQDVALRCDPISGHVSLFWYQQALGQGPEFLTYFQNEAQLDKSGLPSDRFFAERPEGSVSTLKIQRTQQEDSAVYLCASSLLAGGTYNEQFFGPGTRLTVL.

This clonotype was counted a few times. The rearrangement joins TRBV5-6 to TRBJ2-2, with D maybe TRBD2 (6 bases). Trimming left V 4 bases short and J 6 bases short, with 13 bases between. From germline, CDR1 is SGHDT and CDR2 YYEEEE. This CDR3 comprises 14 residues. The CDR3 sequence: CASSGGTYPGELFF. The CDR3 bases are TGTGCCAGCAGCGGCGGGACTTACCCCGGGGAGCTGTTTTTT.

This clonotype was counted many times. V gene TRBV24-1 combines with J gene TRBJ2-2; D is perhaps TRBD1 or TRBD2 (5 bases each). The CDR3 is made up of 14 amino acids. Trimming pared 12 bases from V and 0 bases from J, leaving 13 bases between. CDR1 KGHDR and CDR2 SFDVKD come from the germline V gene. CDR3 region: CASEGRANTGELFF. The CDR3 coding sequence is TGTGCCTCCGAGGGACGAGCGAACACCGGGGAGCTGTTTTTT.

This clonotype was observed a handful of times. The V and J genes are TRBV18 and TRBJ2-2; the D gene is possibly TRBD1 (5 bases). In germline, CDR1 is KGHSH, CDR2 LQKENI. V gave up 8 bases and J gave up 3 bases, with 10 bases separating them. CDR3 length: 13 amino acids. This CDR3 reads CASRGLDTGELFF. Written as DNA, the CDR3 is TGTGCCAGCAGGGGATTGGACACCGGGGAGCTGTTTTTT.

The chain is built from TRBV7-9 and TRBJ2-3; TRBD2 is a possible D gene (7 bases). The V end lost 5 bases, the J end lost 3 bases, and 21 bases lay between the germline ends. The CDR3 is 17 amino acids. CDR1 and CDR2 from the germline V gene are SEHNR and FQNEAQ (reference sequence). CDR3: CASSPGGLGYKTDTQYF. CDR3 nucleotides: TGTGCCAGCAGCCCGGGGGGCCTGGGATATAAAACAGATACGCAGTATTTT.

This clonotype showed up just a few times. The chain's CDR3 is CSARRAGTDTQYF. In DNA form, the CDR3 reads TGCAGTGCTCGCAGGGCGGGCACAGATACGCAGTATTTT. The V gene is TRBV20-1, the J gene TRBJ2-3, with D perhaps TRBD1 (5 bases). V gave up 5 bases and J gave up 1 base, with 10 bases separating them. The germline CDR1 and CDR2 sequences are DFQATT and SNEGSKA (reference sequence). The CDR3 length is 13 residues.

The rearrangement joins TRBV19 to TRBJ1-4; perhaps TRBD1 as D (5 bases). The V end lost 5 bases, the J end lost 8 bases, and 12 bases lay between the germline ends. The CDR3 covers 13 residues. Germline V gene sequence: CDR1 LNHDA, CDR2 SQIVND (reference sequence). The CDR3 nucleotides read TGTGCCAGTAGTCGCCAGGGATCAGAAAAACTGTTTTTT. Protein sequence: CASSRQGSEKLFF. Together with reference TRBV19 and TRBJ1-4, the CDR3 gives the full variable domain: DGGITQSPKYLFRKEGQNVTLSCEQNLNHDAMYWYRQDPGQGLRLIYYSQIVNDFQKGDIAEGYSVSREKKESFPLTVTSAQKNPTAFYLCASSRQGSEKLFFGSGTQLSVL.

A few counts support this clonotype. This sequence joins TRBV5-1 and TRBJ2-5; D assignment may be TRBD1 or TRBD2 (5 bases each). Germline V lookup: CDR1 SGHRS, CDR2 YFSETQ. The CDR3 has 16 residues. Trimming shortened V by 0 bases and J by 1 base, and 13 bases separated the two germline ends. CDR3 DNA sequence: TGCGCCAGCAGCTTGGGAGGGGCACCCCTCCAAGAGACCCAGTACTTC. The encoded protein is CASSLGGAPLQETQYF.

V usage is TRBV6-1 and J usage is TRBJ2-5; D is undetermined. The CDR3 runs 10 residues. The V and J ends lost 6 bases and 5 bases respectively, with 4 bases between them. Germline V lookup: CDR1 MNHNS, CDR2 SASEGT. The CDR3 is CASRMETQYF. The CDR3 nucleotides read TGTGCCAGCAGAATGGAGACCCAGTACTTC.

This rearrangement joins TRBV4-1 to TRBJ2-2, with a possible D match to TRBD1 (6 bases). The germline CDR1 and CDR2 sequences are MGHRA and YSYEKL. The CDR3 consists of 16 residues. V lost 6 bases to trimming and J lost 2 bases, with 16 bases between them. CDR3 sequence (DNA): TGCGCCAGCAGTCCGTTGGGGGCCCCCAACACCGGGGAGCTGTTTTTT. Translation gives CASSPLGAPNTGELFF.

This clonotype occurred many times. CDR3 amino acids: CASSRSQNEQFF. CDR3 nucleotide sequence: TGTGCCAGCAGCCGGTCCCAGAATGAGCAGTTCTTC. The chain employs TRBV12-3 or TRBV12-4 and TRBJ2-1; D unclear. V gave up 6 bases and J gave up 7 bases, with 10 bases separating them. This CDR3 spans 12 amino acids.

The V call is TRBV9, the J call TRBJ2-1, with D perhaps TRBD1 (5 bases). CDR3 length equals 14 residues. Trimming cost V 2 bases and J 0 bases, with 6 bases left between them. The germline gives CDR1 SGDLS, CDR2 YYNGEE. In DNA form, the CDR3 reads TGTGCCAGCAGCGTCAGGGACTCCTACAATGAGCAGTTCTTC. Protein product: CASSVRDSYNEQFF.

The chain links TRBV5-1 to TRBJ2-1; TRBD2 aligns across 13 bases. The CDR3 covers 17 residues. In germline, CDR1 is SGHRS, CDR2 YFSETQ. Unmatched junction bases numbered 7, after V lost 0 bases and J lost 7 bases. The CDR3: CASSLALGTSGINEQFF. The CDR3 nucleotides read TGCGCCAGCAGCTTGGCCTTGGGGACTAGCGGGATAAATGAGCAGTTCTTC.

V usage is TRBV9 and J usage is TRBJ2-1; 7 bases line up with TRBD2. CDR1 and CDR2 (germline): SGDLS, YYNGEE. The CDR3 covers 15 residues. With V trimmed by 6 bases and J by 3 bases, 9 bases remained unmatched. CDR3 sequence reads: CASTNRDYGYNEQFF. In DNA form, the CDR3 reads TGTGCCAGCACAAACCGGGACTATGGCTACAATGAGCAGTTCTTC.

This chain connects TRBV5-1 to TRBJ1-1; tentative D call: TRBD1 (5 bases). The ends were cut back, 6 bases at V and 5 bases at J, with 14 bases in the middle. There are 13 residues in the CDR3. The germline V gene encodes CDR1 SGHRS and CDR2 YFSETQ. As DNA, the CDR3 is TGCGCCAGCAACCCTTTCGAGGGGACTGAAGCTTTCTTT. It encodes CASNPFEGTEAFF.

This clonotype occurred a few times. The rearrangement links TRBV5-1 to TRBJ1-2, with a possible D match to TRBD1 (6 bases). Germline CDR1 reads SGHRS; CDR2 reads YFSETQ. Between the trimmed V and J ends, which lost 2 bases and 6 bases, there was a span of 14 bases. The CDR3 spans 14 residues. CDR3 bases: TGCGCCAGCAGCTTTCAAGGACAGCCGGATGGCTACACCTTC. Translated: CASSFQGQPDGYTF.